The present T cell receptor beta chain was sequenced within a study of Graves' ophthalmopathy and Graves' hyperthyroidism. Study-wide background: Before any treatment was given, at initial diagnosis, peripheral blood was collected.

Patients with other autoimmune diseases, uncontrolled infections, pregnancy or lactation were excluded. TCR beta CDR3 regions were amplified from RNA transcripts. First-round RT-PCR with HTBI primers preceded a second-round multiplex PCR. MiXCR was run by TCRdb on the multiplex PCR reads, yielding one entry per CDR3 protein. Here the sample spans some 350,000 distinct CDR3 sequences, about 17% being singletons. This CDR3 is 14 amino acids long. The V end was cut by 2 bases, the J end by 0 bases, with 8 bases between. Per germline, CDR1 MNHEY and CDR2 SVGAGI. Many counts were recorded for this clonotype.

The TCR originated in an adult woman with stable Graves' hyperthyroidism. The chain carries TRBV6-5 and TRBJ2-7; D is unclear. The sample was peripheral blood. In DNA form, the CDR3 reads TGTGCCAGCAGTTACGCTGGCAACTCCTACGAGCAGTACTTC. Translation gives CASSYAGNSYEQYF.